This TCR beta chain was identified in a study of cytomegalovirus exposure and HLA in healthy donors. The CDR3 consists of 13 residues. The germline CDR1 and CDR2 sequences are MNHNS and SASEGT. V lost 4 bases and J lost 3; bases outside the gene matches: 1. In this sample, this clone turned up a few times. Its antigen remains unidentified. Other DNA sequences from this sample encode an identical CDR3 as well. The PCR made use of 60 Vbeta and 13 Jbeta primers. Method: immunoSEQ multiplex PCR; TCRdb's copy keeps in-frame clones and lacks some. The sample gives under 300,000 clones, about nine tenths of which show up once; roughly 1.6% is in the top ten. Overall study findings and caveats: Exclusion applied to some V segments, including TRBV6-2 and TRBV6-3, as they were indistinguishable. The availability of immune exposure information extended only to CMV serostatus.

The chain joins TRBV6-1 to TRBJ2-7; TRBD1 matches at 9 bases. Source material: PBMCs. The sequence was collected from a girl aged 2 to 10 in good health and CMV-seronegative. CDR3 in amino acids: CASSATGGYEQYF. CDR3 coding DNA: TGTGCCAGCAGTGCGACAGGGGGCTACGAGCAGTACTTC.